This entry describes one TCR beta chain. Germline values: CDR1 MNHEY, CDR2 SVGEGT. The length of the CDR3 is 15 residues. V was trimmed by 7 bases and J by 2 bases, leaving 15 bases between them. TCRdb re-called the RT-PCR reads through MiXCR, storing one row per CDR3 protein. Altogether 650,000 to 800,000 distinct CDR3 sequences are present, 11% to 15% being singletons, with the ten largest covering 3.6%. This rearrangement joins TRBV6-2 or TRBV6-3 to TRBJ1-3; TRBD1 might be the D (5 bases). The sequence was obtained from a female donor in good health, serving as a healthy control. Material for sequencing was memory CD4+ T cells from blood. The CDR3: CASKSAGDAGNTIYF. The DNA for the CDR3 is TGTGCCAGCAAGTCGGCCGGGGACGCTGGAAACACCATATATTTT.